A single T cell receptor (beta chain) is shown here with its context. Its antigen is not known. The sample belongs to a study of post-analysis software for immune sequencing data. In the study overall: The disease courses spanned relapsing-remitting, secondary progressive and progressive-relapsing forms of multiple sclerosis. Whole-study results and caveats: Significantly lower normalized Chao1 diversity was seen in multiple sclerosis patients than in controls. By F measure, samples from a shared preparation batch strongly co-clustered. The five TRBV segments detected at higher frequency in patients than in controls included TRBV5-6, TRBV5-1 and TRBV20-1.

Trimming left V 2 bases short and J 3 bases short, with 13 bases between. The CDR3 length is 15 residues. Unique molecular identifiers were present in the TCR beta cDNA libraries. TCRdb independently ran MiXCR on the PCR reads; one entry per CDR3 protein. The sample has 600,000 to 700,000 distinct CDR3 sequences, over 45% seen once. The genes are TRBV12-3 or TRBV12-4 and TRBJ1-2; tentatively, D is TRBD1 (5 bases). Input material: blood. The receptor was derived from a girl aged 2 to 9 with multiple sclerosis. The CDR3 coding sequence is TGTGCCAGCAGTTTATCTACAGGACCGCACTATGGCTACACCTTC. It encodes CASSLSTGPHYGYTF.